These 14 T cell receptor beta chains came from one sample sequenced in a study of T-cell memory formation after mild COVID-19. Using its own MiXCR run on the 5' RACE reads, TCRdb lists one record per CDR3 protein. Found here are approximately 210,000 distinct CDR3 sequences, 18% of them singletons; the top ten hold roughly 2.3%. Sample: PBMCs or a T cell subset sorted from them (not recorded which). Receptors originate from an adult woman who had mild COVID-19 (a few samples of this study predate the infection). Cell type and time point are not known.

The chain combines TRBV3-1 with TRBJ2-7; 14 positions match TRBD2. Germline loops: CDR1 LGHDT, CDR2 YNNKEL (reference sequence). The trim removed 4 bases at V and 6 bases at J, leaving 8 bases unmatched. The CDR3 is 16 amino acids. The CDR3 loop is CASSRDIGTSGGEQYF. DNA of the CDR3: TGTGCCAGCAGCCGTGATATCGGGACTAGCGGGGGCGAGCAGTACTTC.

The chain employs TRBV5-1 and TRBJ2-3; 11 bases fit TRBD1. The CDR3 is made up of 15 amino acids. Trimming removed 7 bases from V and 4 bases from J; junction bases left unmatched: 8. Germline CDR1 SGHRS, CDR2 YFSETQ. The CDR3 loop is CASGPGQGAADTQYF. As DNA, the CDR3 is TGCGCCAGCGGTCCCGGACAGGGGGCAGCAGATACGCAGTATTTT.

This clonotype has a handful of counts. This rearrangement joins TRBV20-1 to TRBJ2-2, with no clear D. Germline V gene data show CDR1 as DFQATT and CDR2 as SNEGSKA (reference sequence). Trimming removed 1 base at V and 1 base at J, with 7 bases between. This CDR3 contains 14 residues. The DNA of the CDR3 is TGCAGTGCTAGAGTACACCTGAACACCGGGGAGCTGTTTTTT. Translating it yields CSARVHLNTGELFF.

The DNA of the CDR3 is TGTGCCAGCTCACCGATGGCCCTCTCCACCGGGGAGCTGTTTTTT. Translating gives CASSPMALSTGELFF. J is TRBJ2-2 and V is TRBV18; the D is unclear. Germline-derived CDR1 and CDR2 are KGHSH and LQKENI. With 3 bases removed from V and 4 bases from J, the gap between germline ends came to 12 bases. The CDR3 covers 15 residues.

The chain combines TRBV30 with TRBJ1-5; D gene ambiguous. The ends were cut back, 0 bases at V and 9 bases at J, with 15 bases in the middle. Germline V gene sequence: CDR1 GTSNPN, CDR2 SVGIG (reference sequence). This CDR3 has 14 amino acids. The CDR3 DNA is TGTGCCTGGAGTGTAGGTCAATCGAATTCGCCCCAGCATTTT. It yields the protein CAWSVGQSNSPQHF.

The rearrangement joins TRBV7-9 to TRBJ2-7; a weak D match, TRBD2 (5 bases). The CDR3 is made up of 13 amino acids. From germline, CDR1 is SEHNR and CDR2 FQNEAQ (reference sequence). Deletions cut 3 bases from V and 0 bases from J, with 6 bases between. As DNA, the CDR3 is TGTGCCAGCAGCTTTCGGGGCTCCTACGAGCAGTACTTC. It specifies CASSFRGSYEQYF.

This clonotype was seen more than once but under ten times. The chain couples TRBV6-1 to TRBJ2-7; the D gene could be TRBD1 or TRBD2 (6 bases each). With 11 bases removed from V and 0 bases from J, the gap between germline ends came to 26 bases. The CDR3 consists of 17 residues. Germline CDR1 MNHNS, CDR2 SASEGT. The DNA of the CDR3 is TGTGCCTTGAACTTGCGCCCGAGGGGGGCGAACTCCTACGAGCAGTACTTC. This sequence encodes CALNLRPRGANSYEQYF.

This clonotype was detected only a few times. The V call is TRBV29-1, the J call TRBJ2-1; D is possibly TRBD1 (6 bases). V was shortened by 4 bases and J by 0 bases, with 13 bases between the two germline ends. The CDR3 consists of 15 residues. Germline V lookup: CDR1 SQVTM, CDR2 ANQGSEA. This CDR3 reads CSVGGADSSYNEQFF. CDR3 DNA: TGCAGCGTTGGGGGAGCGGACAGCTCCTACAATGAGCAGTTCTTC.

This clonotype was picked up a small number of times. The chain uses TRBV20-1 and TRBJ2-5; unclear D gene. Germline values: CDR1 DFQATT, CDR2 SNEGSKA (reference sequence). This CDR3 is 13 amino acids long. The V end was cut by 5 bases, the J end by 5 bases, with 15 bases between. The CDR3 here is CSAPPEPLETQYF. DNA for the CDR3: TGCAGTGCTCCGCCGGAACCGTTGGAGACCCAGTACTTC.

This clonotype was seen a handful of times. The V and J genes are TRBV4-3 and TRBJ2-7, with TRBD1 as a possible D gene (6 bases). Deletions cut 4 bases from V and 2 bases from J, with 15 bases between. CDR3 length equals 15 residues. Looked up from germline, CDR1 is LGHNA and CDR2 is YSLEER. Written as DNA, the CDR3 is TGCGCCAGCAGCCGGAGCGTGGACAGAACCTACGAGCAGTACTTC. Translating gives CASSRSVDRTYEQYF.

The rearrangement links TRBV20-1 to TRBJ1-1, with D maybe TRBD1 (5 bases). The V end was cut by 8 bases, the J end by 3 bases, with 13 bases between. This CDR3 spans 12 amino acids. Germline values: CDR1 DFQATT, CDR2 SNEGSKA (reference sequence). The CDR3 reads CSTKRGDTEAFF. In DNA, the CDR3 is TGCAGTACTAAGAGAGGGGACACTGAAGCTTTCTTT.

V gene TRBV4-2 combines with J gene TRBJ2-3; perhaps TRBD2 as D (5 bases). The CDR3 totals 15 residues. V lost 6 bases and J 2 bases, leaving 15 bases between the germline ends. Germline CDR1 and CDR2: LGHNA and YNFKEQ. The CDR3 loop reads CASSTITRATDTQYF. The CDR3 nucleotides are TGTGCCAGCAGTACAATAACGCGGGCCACAGATACGCAGTATTTT.

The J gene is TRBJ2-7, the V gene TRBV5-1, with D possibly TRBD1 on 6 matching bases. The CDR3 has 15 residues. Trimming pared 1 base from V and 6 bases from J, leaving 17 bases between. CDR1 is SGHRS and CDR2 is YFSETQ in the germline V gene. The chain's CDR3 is CASSLKSGVVGEQYF. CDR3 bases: TGCGCCAGCAGCTTGAAGTCAGGGGTGGTCGGCGAGCAGTACTTC.

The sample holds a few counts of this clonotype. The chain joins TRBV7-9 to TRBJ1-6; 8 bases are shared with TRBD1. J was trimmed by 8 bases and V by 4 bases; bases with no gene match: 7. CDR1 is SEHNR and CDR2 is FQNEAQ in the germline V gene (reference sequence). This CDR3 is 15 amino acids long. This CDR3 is CASSSGQGAHSPLHF. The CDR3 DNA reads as TGTGCCAGCAGCTCAGGACAGGGTGCGCATTCACCCCTCCACTTT.